The 17 T cell receptor beta chains presented below share a single source sample, sequenced in a study of early T cells in non-severe SARS-CoV-2 infection. TCRdb re-called the 5' RACE reads with MiXCR, one entry per CDR3 protein. Here the sample spans 30,000 to 40,000 distinct CDR3 sequences, 4.5% to 7% being singletons. Source: whole blood, taken at baseline. These receptors were collected from an adult who was a healthcare worker with PCR-confirmed SARS-CoV-2 infection or an uninfected control (not recorded which).

This clonotype occurred many times. The chain combines TRBV15 with TRBJ2-3; D possibly corresponds to TRBD1 (5 bases). CDR3 length: 16 amino acids. Germline CDR1 is LNHNV and CDR2 is YYDKDF (reference sequence). Deletions cut 3 bases from V and 0 bases from J, with 13 bases between. This CDR3 is CATSRIDSFSTDTQYF. The CDR3 bases are TGTGCCACCAGCAGGATAGACAGTTTCAGCACAGATACGCAGTATTTT.

This clonotype showed up many times. The gene calls are TRBV7-9 and TRBJ2-1, with D hard to call. The CDR3 totals 11 residues. V lost 7 bases to trimming and J lost 7 bases, with 8 bases between them. Germline-derived CDR1 and CDR2 are SEHNR and FQNEAQ (reference sequence). CDR3 loop: CASTYQNEQFF. DNA of the CDR3: TGTGCCAGCACCTACCAGAATGAGCAGTTCTTC. The entire variable domain, with the rest obtained from reference TRBV7-9 and TRBJ2-1, is as follows: DTGVSQNPRHKITKRGQNVTFRCDPISEHNRLYWYRQTLGQGPEFLTYFQNEAQLEKSRLLSDRFSAERPKGSFSTLEIQRTEQGDSAMYLCASTYQNEQFFGPGTRLTVL.

Comments on this clonotype: This clone may be a read error of a much larger clone one base away. V is TRBV20-1 and J is TRBJ2-1, with 8 positions matching TRBD1. The V gene's germline CDR1 is DFQATT and CDR2 SNEGSKA (reference sequence). The CDR3 is 15 amino acids. CDR3 residues: CSASTGQGSHNEQFF. DNA for the CDR3: TGCAGTGCTAGTACAGGACAGGGCTCCCACAATGAGCAGTTCTTC.

Ten or more counts support this clonotype. This sequence joins TRBV5-4 and TRBJ2-1; D assignment may be TRBD1 or TRBD2 (5 bases each). Germline-derived CDR1 and CDR2 are SGHNT and YYREEE (reference sequence). Between the trimmed V and J ends, which lost 4 bases and 8 bases, there was a span of 16 bases. The CDR3 is made up of 14 amino acids. CDR3 DNA: TGTGCCAGCAGCCACGGGATCCAGGGCTATGAGCAGTTCTTC. This translates into CASSHGIQGYEQFF.

This clonotype was counted ten times or more. The rearrangement uses TRBV9 and TRBJ2-1, with D unclear. CDR1 is SGDLS and CDR2 is YYNGEE in the germline V gene. The V end lost 0 bases, the J end lost 2 bases, and 12 bases lay between the germline ends. The CDR3 is made up of 16 amino acids. The CDR3 DNA sequence: TGTGCCAGCAGCGTAGCAGGCGACTTACCCTACAATGAGCAGTTCTTC. Translation gives CASSVAGDLPYNEQFF. Looking up the rest from reference TRBV9 and TRBJ2-1 gives the full variable domain: DSGVTQTPKHLITATGQRVTLRCSPRSGDLSVYWYQQSLDQGLQFLIQYYNGEERAKGNILERFSAQQFPDLHSELNLSSLELGDSALYFCASSVAGDLPYNEQFFGPGTRLTVL.

This clonotype was recorded many times. This chain uses TRBV29-1 with TRBJ2-7; perhaps TRBD1 as D (5 bases). V was shortened by 3 bases and J by 5 bases, with 8 bases between the two germline ends. From germline, CDR1 is SQVTM and CDR2 ANQGSEA. This CDR3 comprises 11 residues. CDR3 amino acids: CSVDRANEQYF. DNA for the CDR3: TGCAGCGTTGACAGGGCGAACGAGCAGTACTTC.

To note about this clonotype: A read error is possible here, since a much larger clone lies one base away. This chain connects TRBV12-3 or TRBV12-4 to TRBJ2-7; D not resolved. V was trimmed by 1 base and J by 7 bases, leaving 20 bases between them. This CDR3 contains 16 residues. The CDR3 region is CASSLEMGNELREQYF. The DNA of the CDR3 is TGTGCCAGCAGTTTAGAAATGGGCAACGAACTACGAGAGCAGTACTTC.

This clonotype was seen many times. V usage is TRBV20-1 and J usage is TRBJ1-1, with TRBD1 matching over 8 bases. This CDR3 is 14 amino acids long. From germline, CDR1 is DFQATT and CDR2 SNEGSKA (reference sequence). J gave up 2 bases and V 2 bases, and 4 bases lay outside the gene matches. DNA of the CDR3: TGCAGTGCTAGACCTGGGACAGGCAACACTGAAGCTTTCTTT. It encodes CSARPGTGNTEAFF.

This clonotype was counted a few times. The chain links TRBV24-1 to TRBJ2-1, with a weak D call TRBD2 (5 bases). Germline lookup yields CDR1 KGHDR and CDR2 SFDVKD. This CDR3 has 14 residues. V lost 7 bases and J 4 bases, leaving 13 bases between the germline ends. CDR3 residues: CATSNDYGYNEQFF. The DNA for the CDR3 is TGTGCCACCAGCAACGACTACGGTTACAATGAGCAGTTCTTC.

This clonotype was seen repeatedly, ten times or more. The chain joins TRBV29-1 to TRBJ2-7, with D perhaps given as TRBD1 or TRBD2 (5 bases each). Trimming removed 5 bases from V and 3 bases from J, with 11 bases in between. In germline, CDR1 is SQVTM, CDR2 ANQGSEA. The CDR3 is 12 residues long. The CDR3 protein is CSVRDPLYEQYF. CDR3 coding DNA: TGCAGCGTTAGGGACCCCCTCTACGAGCAGTACTTC.

There are many counts of this clonotype. V is TRBV7-9 and J is TRBJ2-1; D might be TRBD1 (5 bases). Trimming left V 1 base short and J 7 bases short, with 14 bases between. The germline CDR1 and CDR2 sequences are SEHNR and FQNEAQ (reference sequence). The CDR3 has 15 residues. The CDR3 is CASSLVRPGSNEQFF. The CDR3 DNA reads as TGTGCCAGCAGCTTAGTTCGGCCAGGGTCGAATGAGCAGTTCTTC.

The table lists this clonotype with many counts. CDR3 sequence (DNA): TGTGCCAGTAGTATCAGCGGAGAGCAGTTCTTC. Translating it yields CASSISGEQFF. The chain recombines TRBV19 with TRBJ2-1; a possible D gene is TRBD2 (5 bases). Germline V gene sequence: CDR1 LNHDA, CDR2 SQIVND (reference sequence). V dropped 3 bases and J dropped 10 bases, with 7 bases sitting between them. The CDR3 has 11 amino acids.

This clonotype came up many times. The chain links TRBV6-6 to TRBJ1-1; 7 bases are shared with TRBD1. The CDR3 has 14 residues. The germline CDR1 and CDR2 sequences are MNHNY and SVGAGI (reference sequence). The J segment lost 3 bases and the V segment lost 2 bases, leaving 3 bases of the junction unmatched. CDR3 nucleotides: TGTGCCAGCAGTTACAGGGGGCAGGACACTGAAGCTTTCTTT. It translates to CASSYRGQDTEAFF.

This clonotype was seen repeatedly, ten times or more. The rearrangement links TRBV20-1 to TRBJ2-1; TRBD2 matches 8 bases. V trimming: 3 bases; J trimming: 11 bases; junction bases outside the gene matches: 15. Per germline, CDR1 DFQATT and CDR2 SNEGSKA (reference sequence). The CDR3 consists of 15 residues. For the CDR3, the DNA is TGCAGTGCTAGTGGGTGGGAGGGACTAGAAATGAAGCAGTTCTTC. Amino acid sequence: CSASGWEGLEMKQFF.

This clonotype was observed many times. The V call is TRBV24-1, the J call TRBJ2-3; D is unclear. CDR1 is KGHDR and CDR2 is SFDVKD in the germline V gene. The CDR3 spans 13 residues. V was shortened by 4 bases and J by 0 bases, with 4 bases between the two germline ends. The CDR3 here is CATSDRSTDTQYF. The CDR3, as DNA: TGTGCCACCAGTGACCGGAGCACAGATACGCAGTATTTT.

This clonotype was seen ten or more times. This chain joins TRBV20-1 and TRBJ2-7; perhaps D is TRBD1 or TRBD2 (5 bases each). This CDR3 has 14 residues. Looked up from germline, CDR1 is DFQATT and CDR2 is SNEGSKA (reference sequence). Trimming pared 3 bases from V and 2 bases from J, leaving 14 bases between. This CDR3 is CSARGPTGTYEQYF. Written as DNA, the CDR3 is TGCAGTGCTAGGGGACCCACCGGGACCTACGAGCAGTACTTC.

Ten or more counts support this clonotype. This chain joins TRBV20-1 and TRBJ1-2, with D uncertain. This CDR3 is built from 12 residues. The germline gives CDR1 DFQATT, CDR2 SNEGSKA (reference sequence). The ends were cut back, 0 bases at V and 8 bases at J, with 10 bases in the middle. CDR3 sequence reads: CSARDQGGGYTF. In DNA form, the CDR3 reads TGCAGTGCTAGAGATCAAGGAGGCGGCTACACCTTC.